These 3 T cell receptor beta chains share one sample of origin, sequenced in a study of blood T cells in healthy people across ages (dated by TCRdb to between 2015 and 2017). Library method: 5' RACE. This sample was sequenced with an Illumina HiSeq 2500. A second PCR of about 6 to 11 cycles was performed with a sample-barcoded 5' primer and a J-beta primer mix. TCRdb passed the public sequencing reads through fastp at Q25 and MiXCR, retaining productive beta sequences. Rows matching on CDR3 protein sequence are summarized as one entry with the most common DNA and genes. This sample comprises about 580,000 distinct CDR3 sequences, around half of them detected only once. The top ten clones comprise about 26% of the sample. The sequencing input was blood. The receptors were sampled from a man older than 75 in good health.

Here the CDR3 DNA reads TGTGCCAGCAGCTTAGGCGTGTATACGCCCCAGCATTTT. Translated: CASSLGVYTPQHF. The V gene is TRBV7-9, the J gene TRBJ1-5; D is undetermined. The germline V gene encodes CDR1 SEHNR and CDR2 FQNEAQ (reference sequence). Trimming removed 1 base at V and 9 bases at J, with 10 bases between. The CDR3 sequence is 13 residues long.

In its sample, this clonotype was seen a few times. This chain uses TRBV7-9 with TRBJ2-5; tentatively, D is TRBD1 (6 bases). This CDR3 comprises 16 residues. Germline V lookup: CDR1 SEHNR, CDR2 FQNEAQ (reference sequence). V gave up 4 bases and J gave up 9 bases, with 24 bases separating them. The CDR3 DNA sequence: TGTGCCAGCAGCTCCCGGGACACGGTGCATTTCTCGGCCCAGTACTTC. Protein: CASSSRDTVHFSAQYF.

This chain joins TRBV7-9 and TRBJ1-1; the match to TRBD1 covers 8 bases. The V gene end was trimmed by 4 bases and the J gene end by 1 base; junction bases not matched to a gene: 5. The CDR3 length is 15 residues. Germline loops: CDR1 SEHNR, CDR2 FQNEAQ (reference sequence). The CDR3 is CASSSDRGRNTEAFF. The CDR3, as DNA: TGTGCCAGCAGCTCTGACAGGGGCAGGAACACTGAAGCTTTCTTT.